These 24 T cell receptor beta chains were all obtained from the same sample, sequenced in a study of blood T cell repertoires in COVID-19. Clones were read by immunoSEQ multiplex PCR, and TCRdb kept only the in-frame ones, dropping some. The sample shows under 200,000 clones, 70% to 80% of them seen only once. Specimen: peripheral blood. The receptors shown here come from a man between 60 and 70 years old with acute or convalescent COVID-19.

DNA of the CDR3: TGTGCCAGCGCCCCCGGACAGGGACGATTCTACGAGCAGTACTTC. Amino acid sequence: CASAPGQGRFYEQYF. This chain links TRBV5-6 with TRBJ2-7; 8 bases are shared with TRBD1. J was trimmed by 3 bases and V by 7 bases; bases with no gene match: 12. Germline CDR1 and CDR2: SGHDT and YYEEEE. The CDR3 extends over 15 amino acids.

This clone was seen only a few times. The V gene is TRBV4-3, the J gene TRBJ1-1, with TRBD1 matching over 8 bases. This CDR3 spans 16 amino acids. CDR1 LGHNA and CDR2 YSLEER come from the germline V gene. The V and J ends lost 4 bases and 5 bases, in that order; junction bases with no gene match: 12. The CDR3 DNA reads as TGCGCCAGCAGCCCAGACGGACAGGGCGCTCTGACTGAAGCTTTCTTT. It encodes CASSPDGQGALTEAFF.

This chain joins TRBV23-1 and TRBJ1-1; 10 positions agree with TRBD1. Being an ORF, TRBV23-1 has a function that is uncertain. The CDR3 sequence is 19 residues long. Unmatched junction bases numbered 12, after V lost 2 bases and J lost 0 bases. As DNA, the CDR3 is TGCGCCAGCAGTCAAAAGGGACAGGGGTGCTCTGGGATGAACACTGAAGCTTTCTTT. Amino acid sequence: CASSQKGQGCSGMNTEAFF.

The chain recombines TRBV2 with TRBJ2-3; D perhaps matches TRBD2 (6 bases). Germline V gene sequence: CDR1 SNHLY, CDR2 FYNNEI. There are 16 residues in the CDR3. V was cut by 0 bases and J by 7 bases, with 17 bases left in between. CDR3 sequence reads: CASSEAVGGGRNTQYF. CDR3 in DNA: TGTGCCAGCAGTGAAGCGGTGGGGGGAGGTCGAAATACGCAGTATTTT. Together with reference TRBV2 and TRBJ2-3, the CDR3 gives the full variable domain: EPEVTQTPSHQVTQMGQEVILRCVPISNHLYFYWYRQILGQKVEFLVSFYNNEISEKSEIFDDQFSVERPDGSNFTLKIRSTKLEDSAMYFCASSEAVGGGRNTQYFGPGTRLTVL.

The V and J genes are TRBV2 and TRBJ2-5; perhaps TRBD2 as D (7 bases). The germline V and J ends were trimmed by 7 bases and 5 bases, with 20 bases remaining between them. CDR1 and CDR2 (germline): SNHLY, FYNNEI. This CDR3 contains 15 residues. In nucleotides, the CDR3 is TGTGCCAGCAATTTTGGGGGGGCCTTCGTTGAGACCCAGTACTTC. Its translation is CASNFGGAFVETQYF.

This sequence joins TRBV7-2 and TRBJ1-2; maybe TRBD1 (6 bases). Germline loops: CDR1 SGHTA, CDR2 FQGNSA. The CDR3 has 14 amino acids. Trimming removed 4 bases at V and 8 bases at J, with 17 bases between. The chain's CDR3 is CASSSSRGEAGYTF. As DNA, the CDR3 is TGTGCCAGCAGCTCTAGCAGGGGTGAAGCGGGCTACACCTTC.

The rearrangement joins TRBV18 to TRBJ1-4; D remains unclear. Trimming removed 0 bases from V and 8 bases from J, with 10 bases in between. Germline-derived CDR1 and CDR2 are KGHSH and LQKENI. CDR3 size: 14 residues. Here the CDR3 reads CASSPPPGGEKLFF. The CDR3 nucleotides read TGTGCCAGCTCACCACCGCCGGGTGGAGAAAAACTGTTTTTT.

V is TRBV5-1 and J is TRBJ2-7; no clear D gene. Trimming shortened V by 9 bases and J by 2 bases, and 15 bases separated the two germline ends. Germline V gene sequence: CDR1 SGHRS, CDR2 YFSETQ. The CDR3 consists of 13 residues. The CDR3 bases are TGCGCCACTTCCCGGGTTTCGCCCTACGAGCAGTACTTC. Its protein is CATSRVSPYEQYF.

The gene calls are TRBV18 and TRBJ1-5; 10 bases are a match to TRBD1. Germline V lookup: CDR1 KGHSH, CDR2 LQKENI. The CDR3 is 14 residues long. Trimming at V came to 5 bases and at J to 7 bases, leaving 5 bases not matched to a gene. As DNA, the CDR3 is TGTGCCAGCTCATCTGGACAGGGGGTGCAGCCCCAGCATTTT. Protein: CASSSGQGVQPQHF.

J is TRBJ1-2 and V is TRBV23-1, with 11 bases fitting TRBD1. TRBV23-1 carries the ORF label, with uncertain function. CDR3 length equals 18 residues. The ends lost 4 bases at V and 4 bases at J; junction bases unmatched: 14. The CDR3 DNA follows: TGCGCCAGCAGTCCCAAGGGGGGGGACAGGGGGATAACCTATGGCTACACCTTC. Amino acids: CASSPKGGDRGITYGYTF.

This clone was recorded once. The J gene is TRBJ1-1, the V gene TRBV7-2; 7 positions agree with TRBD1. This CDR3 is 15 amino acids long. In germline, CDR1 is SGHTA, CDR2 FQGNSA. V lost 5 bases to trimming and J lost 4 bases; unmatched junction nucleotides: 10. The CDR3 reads CASSATEQGRTEAFF. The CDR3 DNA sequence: TGTGCCAGCAGCGCGACCGAACAGGGGCGCACTGAAGCTTTCTTT.

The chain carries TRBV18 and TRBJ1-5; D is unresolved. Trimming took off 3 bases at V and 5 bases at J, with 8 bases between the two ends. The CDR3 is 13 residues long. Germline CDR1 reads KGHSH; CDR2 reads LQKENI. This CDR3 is CASSPEGYQPQHF. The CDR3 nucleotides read TGTGCCAGCTCACCGGAGGGCTATCAGCCCCAGCATTTT.

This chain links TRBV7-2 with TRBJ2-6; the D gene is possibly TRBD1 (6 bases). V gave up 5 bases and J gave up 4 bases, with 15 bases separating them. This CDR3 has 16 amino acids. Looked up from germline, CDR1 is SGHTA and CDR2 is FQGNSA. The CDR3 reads CASSRTRGYGANVLTF. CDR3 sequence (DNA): TGTGCCAGCAGCCGTACCAGGGGATACGGGGCCAACGTCCTGACTTTC.

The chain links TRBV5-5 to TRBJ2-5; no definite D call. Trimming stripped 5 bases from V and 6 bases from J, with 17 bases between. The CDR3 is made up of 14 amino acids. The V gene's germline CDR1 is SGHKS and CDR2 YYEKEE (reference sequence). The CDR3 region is CASSSSPERKTQYF. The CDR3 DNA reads TGTGCCAGCAGTTCATCCCCGGAGCGAAAGACCCAGTACTTC.

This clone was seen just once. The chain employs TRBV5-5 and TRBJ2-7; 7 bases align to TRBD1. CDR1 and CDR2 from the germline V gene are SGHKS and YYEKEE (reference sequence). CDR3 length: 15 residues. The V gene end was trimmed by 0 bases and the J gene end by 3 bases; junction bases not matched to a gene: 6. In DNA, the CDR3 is TGTGCCAGCAGCTTGGGGGGACAGAGAAACTACGAGCAGTACTTC. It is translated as CASSLGGQRNYEQYF.

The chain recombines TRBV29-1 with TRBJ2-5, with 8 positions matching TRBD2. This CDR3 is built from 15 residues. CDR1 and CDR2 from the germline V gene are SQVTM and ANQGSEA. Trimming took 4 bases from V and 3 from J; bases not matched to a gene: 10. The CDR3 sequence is CSVARGGGPEETQYF. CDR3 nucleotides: TGCAGCGTTGCCAGGGGCGGGGGGCCGGAAGAGACCCAGTACTTC. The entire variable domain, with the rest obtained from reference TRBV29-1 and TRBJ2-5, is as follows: SAVISQKPSRDICQRGTSLTIQCQVDSQVTMMFWYRQQPGQSLTLIATANQGSEATYESGFVIDKFPISRPNLTFSTLTVSNMSPEDSSIYLCSVARGGGPEETQYFGPGTRLLVL.

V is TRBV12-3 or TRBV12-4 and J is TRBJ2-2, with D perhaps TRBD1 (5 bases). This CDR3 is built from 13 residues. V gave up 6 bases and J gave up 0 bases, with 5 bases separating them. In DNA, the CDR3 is TGTGCCAGCAGACAGGCGAACACCGGGGAGCTGTTTTTT. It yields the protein CASRQANTGELFF.

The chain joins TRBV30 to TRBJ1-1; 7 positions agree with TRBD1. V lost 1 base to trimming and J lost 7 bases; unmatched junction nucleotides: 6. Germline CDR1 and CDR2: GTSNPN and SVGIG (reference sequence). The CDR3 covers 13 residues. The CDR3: CAWSAQGVGEAFF. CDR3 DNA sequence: TGTGCCTGGAGTGCCCAGGGGGTGGGTGAAGCTTTCTTT.

The CDR3, as DNA: TGCGCCAGCAGCCAAGGGGGAATGGGGGCAGCCTACAATGAGCAGTTCTTC. Translating gives CASSQGGMGAAYNEQFF. J is TRBJ2-1 and V is TRBV4-3; possible D gene TRBD1, 6 bases. CDR1 and CDR2 (germline): LGHNA, YSLEER. Deletions cut 1 base from V and 2 bases from J, with 15 bases between. CDR3 length: 17 residues.

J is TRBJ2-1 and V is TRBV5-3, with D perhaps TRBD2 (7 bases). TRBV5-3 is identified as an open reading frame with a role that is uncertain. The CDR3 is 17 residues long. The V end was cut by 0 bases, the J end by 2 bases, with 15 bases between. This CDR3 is CARSLGGGGHTYNEQFF. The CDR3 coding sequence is TGTGCCAGAAGCTTGGGCGGCGGGGGACACACCTACAATGAGCAGTTCTTC.

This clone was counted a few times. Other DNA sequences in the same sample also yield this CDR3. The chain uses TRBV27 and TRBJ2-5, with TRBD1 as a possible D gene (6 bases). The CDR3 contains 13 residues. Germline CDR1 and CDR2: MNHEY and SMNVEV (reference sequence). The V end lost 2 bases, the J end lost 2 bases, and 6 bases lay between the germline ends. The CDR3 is CASSLGQQETQYF. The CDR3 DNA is TGTGCCAGCAGTTTAGGACAGCAAGAGACCCAGTACTTC.

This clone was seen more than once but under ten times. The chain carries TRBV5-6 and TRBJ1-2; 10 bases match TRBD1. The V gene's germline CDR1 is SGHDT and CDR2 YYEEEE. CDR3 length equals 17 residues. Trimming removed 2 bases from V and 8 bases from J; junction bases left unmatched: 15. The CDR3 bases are TGTGCCAGCAGCTTATCATGGGTCCCCGGGACAGGGGCCGGCTACACCTTC. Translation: CASSLSWVPGTGAGYTF.

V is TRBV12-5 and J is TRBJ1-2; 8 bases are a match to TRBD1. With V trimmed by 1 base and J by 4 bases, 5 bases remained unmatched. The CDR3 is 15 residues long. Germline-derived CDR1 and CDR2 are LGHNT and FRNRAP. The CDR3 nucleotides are TGTGCTAGTGGTTTGGGCTCGACAGGGGTCTATGGCTACACCTTC. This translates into CASGLGSTGVYGYTF.

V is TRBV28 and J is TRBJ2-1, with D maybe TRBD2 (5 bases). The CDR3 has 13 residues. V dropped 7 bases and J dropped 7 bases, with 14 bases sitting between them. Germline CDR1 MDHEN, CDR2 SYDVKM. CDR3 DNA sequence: TGTGCCAGCAATAGCGCTTCGAGGAATGAGCAGTTCTTC. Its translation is CASNSASRNEQFF. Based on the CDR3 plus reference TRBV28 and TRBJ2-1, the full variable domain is DVKVTQSSRYLVKRTGEKVFLECVQDMDHENMFWYRQDPGLGLRLIYFSYDVKMKEKGDIPEGYSVSREKKERFSLILESASTNQTSMYLCASNSASRNEQFFGPGTRLTVL.